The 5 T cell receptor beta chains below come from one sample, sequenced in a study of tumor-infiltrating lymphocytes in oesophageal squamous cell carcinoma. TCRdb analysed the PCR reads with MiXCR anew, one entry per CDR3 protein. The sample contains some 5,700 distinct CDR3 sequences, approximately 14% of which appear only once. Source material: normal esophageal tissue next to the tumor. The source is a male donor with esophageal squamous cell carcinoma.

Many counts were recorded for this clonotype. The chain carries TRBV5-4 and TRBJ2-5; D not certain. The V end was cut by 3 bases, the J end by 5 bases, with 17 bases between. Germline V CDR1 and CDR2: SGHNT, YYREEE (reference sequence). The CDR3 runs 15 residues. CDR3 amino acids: CASSSPGYTPETQYF. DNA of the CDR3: TGTGCCAGCAGCTCCCCCGGATATACCCCGGAGACCCAGTACTTC.

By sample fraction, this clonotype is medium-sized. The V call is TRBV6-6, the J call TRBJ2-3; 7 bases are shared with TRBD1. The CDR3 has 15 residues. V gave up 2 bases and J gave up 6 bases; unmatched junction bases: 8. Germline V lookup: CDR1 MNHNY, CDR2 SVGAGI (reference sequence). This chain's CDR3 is CASSYLDRSVDTQYF. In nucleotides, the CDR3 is TGTGCCAGCAGTTACCTGGACAGGTCGGTCGATACGCAGTATTTT.

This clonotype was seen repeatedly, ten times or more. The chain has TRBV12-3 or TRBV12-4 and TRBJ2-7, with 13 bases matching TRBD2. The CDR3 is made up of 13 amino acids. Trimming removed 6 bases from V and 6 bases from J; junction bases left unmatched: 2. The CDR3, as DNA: TGTGCCAGCAGCCGGACTAGCGGGGGCGAGCAGTACTTC. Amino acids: CASSRTSGGEQYF.

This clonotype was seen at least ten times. The CDR3 DNA reads TGTGCCAGCAGTAACAGGGGCGGCTACACCTTC. This codes for CASSNRGGYTF. V usage is TRBV6-1 and J usage is TRBJ1-2, with TRBD1 matching 7 bases. Losses at the gene ends were 5 bases for V and 8 bases for J; bases not matched to a gene: 2. The V gene's germline CDR1 is MNHNS and CDR2 SASEGT. The CDR3 is 11 amino acids.

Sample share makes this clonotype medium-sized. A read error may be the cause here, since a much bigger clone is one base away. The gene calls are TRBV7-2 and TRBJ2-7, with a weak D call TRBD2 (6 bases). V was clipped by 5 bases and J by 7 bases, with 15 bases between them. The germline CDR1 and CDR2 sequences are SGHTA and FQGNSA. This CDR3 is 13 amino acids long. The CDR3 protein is CASSPGLLGEQYF. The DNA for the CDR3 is TGTGCCAGCAGCCCGGGACTCCTGGGTGAGCAGTACTTC.